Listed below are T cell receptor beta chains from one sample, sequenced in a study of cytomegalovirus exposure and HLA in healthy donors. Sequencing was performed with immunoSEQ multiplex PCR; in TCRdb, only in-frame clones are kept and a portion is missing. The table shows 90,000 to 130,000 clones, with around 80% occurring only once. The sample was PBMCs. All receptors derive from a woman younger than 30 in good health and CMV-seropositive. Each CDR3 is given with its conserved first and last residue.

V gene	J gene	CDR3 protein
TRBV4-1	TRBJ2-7	CASSQGTGEAYEQYF
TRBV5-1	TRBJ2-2	CASSSGGGGFTGELFF
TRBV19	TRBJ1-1	CASTIWARGRNTEAFF
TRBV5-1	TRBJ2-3	CASSLAGVRDTQYF
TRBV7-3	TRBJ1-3	CASSATGYGNTIYF
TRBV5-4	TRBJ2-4	CASSSGGAGKNIQYF
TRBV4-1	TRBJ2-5	CASSQMIAGGGATQYF
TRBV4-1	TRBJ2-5	CASSRTLQETQYF
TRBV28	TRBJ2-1	CASSPLAGGGNEQFF
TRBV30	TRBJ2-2	CAWRGGLAGYTGELFF
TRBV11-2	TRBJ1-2	CASSGTRGRNYGYTF
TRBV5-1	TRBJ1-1	CASSLRGGNTEAFF
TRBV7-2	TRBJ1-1	CASSPGFDGTEAFF
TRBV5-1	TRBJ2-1	CASMGTSGGYNEQFF
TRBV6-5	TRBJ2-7	CASSRGTSGNYEQYF
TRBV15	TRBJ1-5	CATSRASGLPQHF
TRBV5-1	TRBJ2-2	CASSLDGNANTGELFF
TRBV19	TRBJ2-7	CASSIRGEDEQYF
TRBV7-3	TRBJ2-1	CASSGNRGAEQFF
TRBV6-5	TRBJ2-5	CASSYSAGVYQETQYF
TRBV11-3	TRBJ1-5	CAGTESNQPQHF
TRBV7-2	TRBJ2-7	CASSSRVHEQYF
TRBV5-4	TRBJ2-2	CASSLLGATGELFF
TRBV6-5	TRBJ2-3	CASSYGTSGRGATQYF
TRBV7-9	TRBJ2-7	CASTRAGLTFYEQYF
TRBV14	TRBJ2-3	CASSQTSAYTDTQYF
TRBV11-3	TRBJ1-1	CASSLVIGGMNTEAFF
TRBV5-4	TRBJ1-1	CASSFDRGFTEAFF
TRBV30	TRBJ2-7	CAWKKAGGSYEQYF
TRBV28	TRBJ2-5	CASSRYYGTFNGYF
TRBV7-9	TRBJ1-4	CASSLGHRGQTNEKLFF
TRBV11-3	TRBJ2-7	CASSPSSPGTQKGDEQYF
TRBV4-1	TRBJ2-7	CASSQIPPQRDYEQYF
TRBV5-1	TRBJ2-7	CASSSPGTSGRYHEQYF
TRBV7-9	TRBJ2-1	CASKAIWTHEQFF
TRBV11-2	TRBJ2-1	CASSLVDSGGNEQFF
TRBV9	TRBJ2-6	CASSVAGTGGYGANVLTF
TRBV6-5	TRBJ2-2	CASTKLAGETGELFF
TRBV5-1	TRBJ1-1	CASSPQGAATEAFF
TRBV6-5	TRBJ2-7	CASRKREEPYEQYF
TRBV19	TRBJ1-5	CASSISRISNQPQHF
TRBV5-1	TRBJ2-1	CASSLAWREVNEQFF
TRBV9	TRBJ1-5	CASSPGDRENQPQHF
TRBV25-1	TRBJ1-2	CASSELGQWGYGYTF
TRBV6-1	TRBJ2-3	CASSEGLAGDTQYF
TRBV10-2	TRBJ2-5	CASSVRGGETQYF
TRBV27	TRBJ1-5	CASRSGWGNQPQHF
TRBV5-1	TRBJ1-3	CASSLTGEGNTIYF
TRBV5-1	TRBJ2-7	CASSFQGAPYEQYF
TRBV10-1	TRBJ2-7	CASRDRVAYEQYF
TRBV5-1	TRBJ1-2	CASRGGATNYGYTF
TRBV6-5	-	CASSRDRGKNIQYF
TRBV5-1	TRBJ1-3	CASSLAGTASGNTIYF
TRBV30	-	CAWALGTSGARYEQYF
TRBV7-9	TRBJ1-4	CATDSAKVEKLFF
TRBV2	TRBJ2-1	CASRSGTSGESYNEQFF
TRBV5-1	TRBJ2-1	CASSLGLAGNNEQFF
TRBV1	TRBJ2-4	CTSRGDSPKNIQYF
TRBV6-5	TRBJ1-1	CASTHGGAENTEAFF
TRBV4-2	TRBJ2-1	CASSQEAGGPNEQFF